This is a list of T cell receptor beta chains from one sample in a study of cytomegalovirus exposure and HLA in healthy donors. Data came from immunoSEQ multiplex PCR; TCRdb stores just in-frame clones and leaves some out. The table has about 250,000 clones, approximately 78% seen once; the top ten hold about 0.5%. Sequences were obtained from PBMCs. The receptors were gathered from a boy under 18 in good health and CMV-seronegative. CDR3s include the opening cysteine and the closing phenylalanine or tryptophan. D genes are given only for firm matches. Size is stated for part of the rows, as once, few or many counts, or as a class when the clone is expanded.

v_gene	d_gene	abundance	j_gene	CDR3nt	CDR3aa
TRBV29-1	-	-	TRBJ2-3	TGCAGCGTTGCCGCAGTGGTCACAGATACGCAGTATTTT	CSVAAVVTDTQYF
TRBV9	-	-	TRBJ1-1	TGTGCCAGCAGCGGGACAGTCGGAACTGAAGCTTTCTTT	CASSGTVGTEAFF
TRBV5-1	-	-	TRBJ2-7	TGCGCCAGCAGCTCGGGACTTCTCCGAGGGGACGAGCAGTACTTC	CASSSGLLRGDEQYF
TRBV6-6	-	-	TRBJ2-2	TGTGCCAGCAGTTATACAGGGTGGGCCGGGGAGCTGTTTTTT	CASSYTGWAGELFF
TRBV6-1	-	-	TRBJ1-2	TGTGCCAGCAGTGAAGCCGCAGGGAACTATGGCTACACCTTC	CASSEAAGNYGYTF
TRBV4-1	TRBD2	-	TRBJ2-3	TGCGCCAGCCGCGAGCTTTTTGGGACTAGCGAAACCACAGATACGCAGTATTTT	CASRELFGTSETTDTQYF
TRBV6-6	-	-	TRBJ2-7	TGTGCCAGCAGTCGTACGGGAGAGCAGTACTTC	CASSRTGEQYF
TRBV11-2	TRBD1	-	TRBJ1-5	TGTGCCAGCAGCGAGGTTCGGGGACAGTTGGATCAGCCCCAGCATTTT	CASSEVRGQLDQPQHF
TRBV7-9	-	-	TRBJ2-3	TGTGCCAGCAGCTTAGCTAACACAGATACGCAGTATTTT	CASSLANTDTQYF
TRBV29-1	TRBD2	-	TRBJ2-3	TGCAGCGTTGAAGAGTTAGCGGGAGGGTCAGATACGCAGTATTTT	CSVEELAGGSDTQYF
TRBV15	TRBD2	-	TRBJ2-1	TGTGCCACCAGCAGCGATAGTGCCGGGACTAGCGGGAGTTTAAATGAGCAGTTCTTC	CATSSDSAGTSGSLNEQFF
TRBV19	TRBD1	-	TRBJ1-1	TGTGCCAGTAGTAACCATACAGGGGTCAGCACTGAAGCTTTCTTT	CASSNHTGVSTEAFF
TRBV19	TRBD1	-	TRBJ2-5	TGTGCCAGTAGGGGGACAGACCGAGAGACCCAGTACTTC	CASRGTDRETQYF
TRBV30	-	-	TRBJ1-6	TGTGCCTGGAGTGTAGGGGTAATTTCACCCCTCCACTTT	CAWSVGVISPLHF
TRBV9	TRBD2	-	TRBJ2-5	TGTGCCAGCAGCGTAGTGAGCGGGGGGGCTTCCCTAGAGACCCAGTACTTC	CASSVVSGGASLETQYF
TRBV27	-	once	TRBJ1-2	TGTGCCAGCAGTTTCGGGACATCGTATGGCTACACCTTC	CASSFGTSYGYTF
TRBV27	-	-	TRBJ2-7	TGTGCCAGCAGGGGGATGAAGACAGGCTACGAGCAGTACTTC	CASRGMKTGYEQYF
TRBV19	TRBD2	once	TRBJ2-1	TGTGCCAGTAGTTCGGCGGGAGAAGCGTACAATGAGCAGTTCTTC	CASSSAGEAYNEQFF
TRBV6-5	-	-	TRBJ2-7	TGTGCCAGCAGTTGGGATAGCAGGGATTTGGGATACGAGCAGTACTTC	CASSWDSRDLGYEQYF
TRBV5-1	-	-	TRBJ2-1	TGCGCCAGCAGCTTGTCAAGCGGTCACCGCTCCTACAATGAGCAGTTCTTC	CASSLSSGHRSYNEQFF
TRBV6-6	-	-	TRBJ1-5	TGTGCCAGCACCCAAAACTTACAGGCCAATCAGCCCCAGCATTTT	CASTQNLQANQPQHF
TRBV7-3	TRBD2	-	TRBJ2-2	TGTGCCAGCAGCCGTCAAGGACTAGCGGGGGTAGCGAACACCGGGGAGCTGTTTTTT	CASSRQGLAGVANTGELFF
TRBV30	TRBD1	few	TRBJ1-1	TGTGCCTCGCAGGGGGGGAACACTGAAGCTTTCTTT	CASQGGNTEAFF
TRBV27	TRBD2	-	TRBJ2-3	TGTGCCAGCAGTTATGTTCGGGGGGGCCCAGATACGCAGTATTTT	CASSYVRGGPDTQYF
TRBV6-5	-	-	TRBJ1-2	TGTGCCAGCAGTTACCGGGACACGGCCATGGGCTACACCTTC	CASSYRDTAMGYTF
TRBV14	-	-	TRBJ2-3	TGTGCCAGCAGCCTACAGGAGCGCATCACAGATACGCAGTATTTT	CASSLQERITDTQYF
TRBV29-1	TRBD2	-	TRBJ2-7	TGCAGCGCGGATCTTTTTAGCGGGAGTTACGAGCAGTACTTC	CSADLFSGSYEQYF
TRBV27	TRBD2	-	TRBJ2-3	TGTGCCAGCAGTTGGGTCGGGGGGGCAGGTACGCAGTATTTT	CASSWVGGAGTQYF
TRBV6-4	-	-	TRBJ2-1	TGTGCCAGCAGTGGAGGGACTGTTGACAATGAGCAGTTCTTC	CASSGGTVDNEQFF
TRBV10-2	TRBD1	-	TRBJ2-7	TGCGCCAGCAGTGGAAAGGGACAGCTATACGAGCAGTACTTC	CASSGKGQLYEQYF
TRBV19	-	-	TRBJ2-1	TGTGCCAGTAGGAGCCCACTCTCCTACAATGAGCAGTTCTTC	CASRSPLSYNEQFF
TRBV11-1	TRBD1	-	TRBJ2-3	TGTGCCAGCAGCTTGGGACAGGCGAGGGATACGCAGTATTTT	CASSLGQARDTQYF
TRBV30	-	-	TRBJ2-7	TGTGCCTGGAGTGGGAAAACAGGGTACGAGCAGTACTTC	CAWSGKTGYEQYF
TRBV5-6	-	-	TRBJ1-2	TGTGCCAGCAGCTTGGTGGGCCCACCGGGGGGGTATGGCTACACCTTC	CASSLVGPPGGYGYTF
TRBV27	TRBD1	few	TRBJ1-6	TGTGCCAGCAGTTTAAAAGCAGGGGGCGCCTATAATTCACCCCTCCACTTT	CASSLKAGGAYNSPLHF
TRBV4-1	-	-	TRBJ2-7	TGCGCCAGCAGCCAAGATTCCTTAGGAGGCTCCTACGAGCAGTACTTC	CASSQDSLGGSYEQYF
TRBV15	-	-	TRBJ1-1	TGTGCCACCAGCCCCATTGGACAGACGATAGGGCAGAACACTGAAGCTTTCTTT	CATSPIGQTIGQNTEAFF
TRBV6-1	-	-	TRBJ2-7	TGTGCCAGCACCCAGAGCCCTAGCTCCTACGAGCAGTACTTC	CASTQSPSSYEQYF
TRBV14	TRBD1	-	TRBJ1-2	TGTGCCAGCAGCCCCTCCAGGGGGTCAGGCTACACCTTC	CASSPSRGSGYTF
TRBV30	-	-	TRBJ1-3	TGTGCCTGGAATACAGGTGAAGGAAACACCATATATTTT	CAWNTGEGNTIYF
TRBV5-1	-	-	TRBJ1-1	TGCGCCAGCAGCAGACGGACACTTTTGATGAACACTGAAGCTTTCTTT	CASSRRTLLMNTEAFF
TRBV5-5	-	-	TRBJ1-2	TGTGCCAGCAGCTTGGTCACAGGGAAACAATATGGCTACACCTTC	CASSLVTGKQYGYTF
TRBV29-1	-	once	TRBJ1-4	TGCAGCGTTTTGCCGGGACAAAGTAATGAAAAGCTGTTTTTT	CSVLPGQSNEKLFF
TRBV5-1	-	-	TRBJ1-3	TGCGCCAGCAGCTTGGCAGGGCTCTACTCTGGAAACACCATATATTTT	CASSLAGLYSGNTIYF
TRBV19	-	few	TRBJ1-2	TGTGCCAGTAGTATGGGTCGGGAGGGGATAGAGGGCTACACCTTC	CASSMGREGIEGYTF
TRBV9	-	-	TRBJ1-1	TGTGCCAGCAGGAGAACCGGGACTACCGACACTGAAGCTTTCTTT	CASRRTGTTDTEAFF